The TCR beta chain described here comes from a study of cytotoxic CD8 clonotypes in ibrutinib-treated CLL (dated by TCRdb to the early 2020s). Regarding the study in general: The cohort included some 14 treatment-naive and ten to eleven relapsed/refractory patients; under 18 were IGHV unmutated. Responses were partial in roughly 24 patients and complete in 2; after median approximately 66 months follow-up, roughly 14 stayed in remission and around 12 progressed. The response samples were drawn at a median of 12 months into treatment, with a range of about 6 to 36 months. Samples averaged about 260,000 productive templates and tens of thousands of productive rearrangements. Longitudinal samples were available for about 30% of the 86 trial participants. Cryopreserved peripheral blood mononuclear cells were obtained before treatment, at response, and at either sustained remission or disease progression. Patients were still on ibrutinib when every remission and progressive disease sample was collected.

This specimen's time point label, per the study, means: roughly 25 months on ibrutinib. For TCR beta library preparation, about 2 micrograms of genomic DNA were isolated from cryopreserved PBMCs. Longitudinal blood samples from CLL patients on ibrutinib monotherapy were analyzed using high-throughput TCR beta sequencing. Patients were enrolled in a phase 2 open-label single-center ibrutinib monotherapy trial. The CDR3 runs 14 residues from the cysteine to the phenylalanine. Kept here is only the CDR3 DNA, which spans 42 bases and is read in frame from base 1. Trimming takes 0 bases from V and 2 bases from J, and the germline ends sit 5 bases apart. CDR1 and CDR2, per the germline V gene, are SGHTA and FQGNSA. On a MiSeq, deep resolution sequencing aimed for a depth between 1 in 1 million and 1 in 200,000 T cells, with each clonotype covered 10x on average. The immunoSEQ hsTCRB Kit was used to generate the TCR beta libraries. Per the original workflow: ImmunoSEQ Data Assistant and ImmunoSEQ Analyzer were used for data analysis, and V, D and J genes were assigned according to IMGT definitions. Clonality, with values ranging from 0 to 1, was calculated as one minus the normalized Shannon entropy of productive rearrangement frequencies. Only overrepresented clonotypes making up at least 0.05% of the repertoire of each patient were included in the public clonotype analysis. Roughly 13 age-matched healthy donor repertoires from immuneACCESS served as clonality controls. Entries here come from immuneACCESS through TCRdb and include only in-frame sequences with V and J called. Some clones fail to appear in such tables; in the studies checked, an unresolved V gene covers under half of the shortfall, and the cause of the remainder is unknown. That table is the source of V, J and clone size, and D and trimming were worked out from the DNA. The sample table records 65,000 to 85,000 clones; 70% to 90% of these occur just once. Roughly 35% of the sample lies in the top ten.

This clone was seen a few times. What antigen it recognizes has not been identified. The record has no base qualities; no much larger clone is one base away. Overall results and qualifications from the work: Baseline clonality was found to be higher than that of age-matched healthy donors and was strongly correlated with circulating CD8+ T-cell counts. Sustained-remission and progressing patients did not have matched sampling times, and lymph node repertoires were not examined. At ibrutinib response clonality went up, during sustained remission it held steady, and at progression it dropped back toward baseline. Public clonotypes were found to be uncommon and were observed to contract or remain stable during treatment; the increase in clonality was shown to reflect expansion of private clonotypes at ibrutinib response.

This chain is built from TRBV7-2 and TRBJ1-5, with the D gene not clear enough to name. The sample was PBMCs, taken after 24 months of ibrutinib treatment. This clonotype was sampled from a human donor with chronic lymphocytic leukemia. The nucleotide sequence is TGTGCCAGCAGCTTAGCGGGAGGCAATCAGCCCCAGCATTTT. It translates to CASSLAGGNQPQHF. Outside the CDR3, residues come from the reference TRBV7-2 and TRBJ1-5 proteins, so the full variable domain is: GAGVSQSPSNKVTEKGKDVELRCDPISGHTALYWYRQSLGQGLEFLIYFQGNSAPDKSGLPSDRFSAERTGGSVSTLTIQRTQQEDSAVYLCASSLAGGNQPQHFGDGTRLSIL.